This T cell receptor beta chain was identified during a study (dated by TCRdb to 2015 to 2016). Some background on the complete study: The research examined where HIV persistence comes from in people whose immune systems controlled HIV infection without treatment.

This clonotype was found a few times. The antigen it binds to is not known. No base quality information exists; no much larger clone differs at one position. Receptor amplification or capture employed 5' RACE. Sequenced on an Illumina HiSeq 2000. TCRdb reran the public reads through fastp at Q25 and MiXCR, keeping productive beta chains. Rows are unified per CDR3 protein, each entry keeping the most common DNA and genes. This sample gives around 300 distinct CDR3 sequences in total; approximately 7.1% of them show up just once. The ten largest clones take up roughly nine tenths of the sample. The receptor was isolated from a male donor with HIV. Input material: effector memory T cells from blood PBMCs. Taken with the paper, the label for cell subset or site translates to: effector memory CD4+ T cells.

The nucleotides are TGTGCCAGCAGCTTAAGAGAGACGGGGCCGCGGGCCAAAAACATTCAGTACTTC. Its product reads: CASSLRETGPRAKNIQYF. The rearranged segments are TRBV7-9 and TRBJ2-4, with the D segment possibly TRBD1 or TRBD2, each aligning over 5 bases. The CDR3 sequence holds 18 residues, the cysteine and phenylalanine included. CDR3 DNA only is kept here, 54 bases in frame from base 1. The germline ends are 18 bases apart after V is trimmed by 2 bases and J by 1 base. Per the germline V gene (reference sequence), SEHNR is the CDR1 and FQNEAQ is the CDR2.